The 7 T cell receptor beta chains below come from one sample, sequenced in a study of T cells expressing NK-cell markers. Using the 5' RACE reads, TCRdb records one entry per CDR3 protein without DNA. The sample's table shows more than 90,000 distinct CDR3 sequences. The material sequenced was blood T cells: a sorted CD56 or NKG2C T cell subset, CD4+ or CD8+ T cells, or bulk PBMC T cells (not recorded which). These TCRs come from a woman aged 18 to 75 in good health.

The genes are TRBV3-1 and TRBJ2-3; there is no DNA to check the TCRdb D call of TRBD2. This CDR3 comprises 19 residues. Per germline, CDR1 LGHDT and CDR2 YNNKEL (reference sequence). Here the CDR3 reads CASSQEGLAGGLGTDTQYF.

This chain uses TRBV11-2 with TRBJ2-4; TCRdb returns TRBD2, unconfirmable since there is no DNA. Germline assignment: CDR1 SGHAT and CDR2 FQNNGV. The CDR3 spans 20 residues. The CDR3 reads CASSSGRLAETVYAKNIQYF.

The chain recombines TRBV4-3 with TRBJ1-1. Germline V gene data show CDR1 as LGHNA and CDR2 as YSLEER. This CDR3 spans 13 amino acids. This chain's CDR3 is CASSPPSSDEAFF.

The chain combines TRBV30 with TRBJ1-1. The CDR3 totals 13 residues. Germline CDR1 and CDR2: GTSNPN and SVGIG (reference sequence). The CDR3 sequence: CAWSVGVGTEAFF.

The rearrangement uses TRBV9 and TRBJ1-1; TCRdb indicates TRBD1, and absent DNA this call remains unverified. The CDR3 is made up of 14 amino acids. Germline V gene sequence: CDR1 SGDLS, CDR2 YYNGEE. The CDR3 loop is CASSPPTGVTEAFF.

The CDR3 sequence: CASSLDANYGYTF. The chain joins TRBV7-8 to TRBJ1-2. CDR1 and CDR2 from the germline V gene are SGHVS and FQNEAQ. The CDR3 covers 13 residues. The variable domain in full, with the rest retrieved from reference TRBV7-8 and TRBJ1-2, is GAGVSQSPRYKVAKRGQDVALRCDPISGHVSLFWYQQALGQGPEFLTYFQNEAQLDKSGLPSDRFFAERPEGSVSTLKIQRTQQEDSAVYLCASSLDANYGYTFGSGTRLTVV.

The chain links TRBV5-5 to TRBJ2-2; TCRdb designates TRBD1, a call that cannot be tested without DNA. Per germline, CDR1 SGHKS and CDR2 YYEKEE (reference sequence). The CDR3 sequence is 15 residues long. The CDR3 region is CASSWGQISAGELFF.